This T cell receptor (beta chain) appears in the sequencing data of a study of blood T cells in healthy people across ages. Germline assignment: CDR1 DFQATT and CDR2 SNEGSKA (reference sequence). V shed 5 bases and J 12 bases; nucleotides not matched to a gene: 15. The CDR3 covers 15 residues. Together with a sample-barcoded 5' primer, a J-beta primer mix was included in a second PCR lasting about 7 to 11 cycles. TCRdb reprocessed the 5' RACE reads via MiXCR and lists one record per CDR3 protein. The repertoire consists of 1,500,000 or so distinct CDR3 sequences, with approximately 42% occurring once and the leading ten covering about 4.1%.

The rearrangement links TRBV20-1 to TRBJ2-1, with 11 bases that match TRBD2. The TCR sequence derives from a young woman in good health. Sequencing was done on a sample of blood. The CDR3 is CSAATGTSGPGGQFF. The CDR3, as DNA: TGCAGTGCTGCTACCGGGACTAGCGGCCCGGGGGGGCAGTTCTTC.